The TCR beta chain under discussion was sequenced for a study of cytomegalovirus exposure and HLA in healthy donors. General study results and limits: Later work associated roughly 15,000 TCR beta sequences with HLA alleles at 0.05 false discovery rate. Several top significant clusters appeared, in a later analysis, to be linked to common viral pathogens. For cytomegalovirus status, the classifier reportedly gave diagnoses with high specificity and sensitivity.

The donors comprised healthy bone marrow donors. As to this clone: Its antigen is not identified.

60 Vbeta and 13 Jbeta primers were used in PCR. Only in-frame clones appear in the TCRdb table, and some are missing; sequencing was by immunoSEQ multiplex PCR. The table lists around 91,000 clones, about 88% of them singletons. The CDR3 runs 17 residues. Germline V gene lookup returns CDR1 SQVTM and CDR2 ANQGSEA. Trimming removed 5 bases from V and 0 bases from J, with 19 bases in between. This clonotype was sampled from a man younger than 30 in good health and CMV-seronegative. The sequenced sample was PBMCs. V usage is TRBV29-1 and J usage is TRBJ1-4, with D possibly TRBD1 on 6 matching bases. This chain's CDR3 is CSVSSGTTPATNEKLFF. CDR3 nucleotide sequence: TGCAGCGTTTCGTCCGGGACAACTCCCGCAACTAATGAAAAACTGTTTTTT.